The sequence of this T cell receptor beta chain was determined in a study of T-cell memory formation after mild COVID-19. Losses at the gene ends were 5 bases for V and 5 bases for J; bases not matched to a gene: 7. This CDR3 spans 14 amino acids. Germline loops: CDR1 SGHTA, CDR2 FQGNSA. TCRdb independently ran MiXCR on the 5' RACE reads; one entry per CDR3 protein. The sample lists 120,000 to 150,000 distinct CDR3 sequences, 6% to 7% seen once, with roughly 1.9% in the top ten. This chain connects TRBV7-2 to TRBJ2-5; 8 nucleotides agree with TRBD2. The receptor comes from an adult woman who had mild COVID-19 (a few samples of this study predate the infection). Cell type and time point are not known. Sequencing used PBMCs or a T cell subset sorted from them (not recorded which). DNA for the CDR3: TGTGCCAGCAGCCCCGATCGGGGGGGGGAGACCCAGTACTTC. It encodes CASSPDRGGETQYF. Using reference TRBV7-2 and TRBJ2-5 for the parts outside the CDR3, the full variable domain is GAGVSQSPSNKVTEKGKDVELRCDPISGHTALYWYRQSLGQGLEFLIYFQGNSAPDKSGLPSDRFSAERTGGSVSTLTIQRTQQEDSAVYLCASSPDRGGETQYFGPGTRLLVL.